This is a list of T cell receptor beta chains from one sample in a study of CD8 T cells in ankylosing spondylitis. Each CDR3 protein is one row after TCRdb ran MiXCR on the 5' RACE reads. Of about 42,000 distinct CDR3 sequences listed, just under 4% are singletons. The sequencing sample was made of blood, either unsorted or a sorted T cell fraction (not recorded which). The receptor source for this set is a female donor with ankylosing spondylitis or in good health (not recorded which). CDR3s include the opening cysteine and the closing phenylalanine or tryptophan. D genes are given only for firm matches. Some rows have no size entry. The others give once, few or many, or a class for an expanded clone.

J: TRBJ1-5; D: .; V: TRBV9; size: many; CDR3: CASSVGGVSDQPQHF; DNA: TGTGCCAGCAGCGTAGGAGGGGTATCAGATCAGCCCCAGCATTTT
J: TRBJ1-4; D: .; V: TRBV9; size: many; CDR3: CASSAQGSLVSEKLFF; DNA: TGTGCCAGCAGCGCCCAGGGAAGCTTGGTTAGTGAAAAACTGTTTTTT
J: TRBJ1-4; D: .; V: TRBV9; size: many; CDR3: CASSVYSNEKLFF; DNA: TGTGCCAGCAGCGTATACAGTAATGAAAAACTGTTTTTT
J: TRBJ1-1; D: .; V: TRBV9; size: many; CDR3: CASSVEPGGGNTEAFF; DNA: TGTGCCAGCAGCGTAGAACCCGGGGGGGGGAACACTGAAGCTTTCTTT
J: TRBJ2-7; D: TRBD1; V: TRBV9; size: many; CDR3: CASSTTGVYEQYF; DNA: TGTGCCAGCAGCACGACAGGGGTGTACGAGCAGTACTTC
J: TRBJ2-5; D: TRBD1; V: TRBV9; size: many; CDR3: CASSVRGLETQYF; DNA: TGTGCCAGCAGCGTAAGGGGGCTTGAGACCCAGTACTTC
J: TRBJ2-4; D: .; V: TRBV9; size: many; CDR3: CASSVEPGAVGKNIQYF; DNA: TGTGCCAGCAGCGTAGAACCGGGGGCGGTGGGGAAAAACATTCAGTACTTC
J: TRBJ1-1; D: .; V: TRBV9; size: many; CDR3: CASSVNRNTEAFF; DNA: TGTGCCAGCAGCGTAAACAGGAACACTGAAGCTTTCTTT
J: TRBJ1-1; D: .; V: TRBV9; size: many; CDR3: CASSVDPMNTEAFF; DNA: TGTGCCAGCAGCGTAGACCCCATGAACACTGAAGCTTTCTTT
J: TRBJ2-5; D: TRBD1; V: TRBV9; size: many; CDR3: CASSDPDRAETQYF; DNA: TGTGCCAGCAGCGATCCGGACAGGGCGGAGACCCAGTACTTC
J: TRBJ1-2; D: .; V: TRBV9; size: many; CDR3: CASSVGPKTNYGYTF; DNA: TGTGCCAGCAGCGTAGGTCCAAAAACCAACTATGGCTACACCTTC
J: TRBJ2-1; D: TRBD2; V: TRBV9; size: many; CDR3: CASSVGTGGSYNEQFF; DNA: TGTGCCAGCAGCGTAGGTACCGGGGGGTCTTACAATGAGCAGTTCTTC
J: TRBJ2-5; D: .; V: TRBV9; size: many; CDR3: CASSSKMGGPETQYF; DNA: TGTGCCAGCAGCTCCAAAATGGGGGGCCCCGAGACCCAGTACTTC
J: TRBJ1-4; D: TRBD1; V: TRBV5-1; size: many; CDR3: CASSLSDRVRPSNEKLFF; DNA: TGCGCCAGCAGCTTGTCGGACAGGGTTAGGCCCTCTAATGAAAAACTGTTTTTT
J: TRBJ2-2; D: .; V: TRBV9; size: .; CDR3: CASSVVPTGRDTGELFF; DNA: TGTGCCAGCAGCGTCGTACCGACAGGCCGGGACACCGGGGAGCTGTTTTTT
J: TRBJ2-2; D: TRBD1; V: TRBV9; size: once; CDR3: CASRTGLAGELFF; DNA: TGTGCCAGCAGGACAGGGTTGGCCGGGGAGCTGTTTTTT
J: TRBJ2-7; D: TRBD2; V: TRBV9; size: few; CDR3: CASSVGGGDYEQYF; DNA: TGTGCCAGCAGCGTAGGCGGGGGTGATTACGAGCAGTACTTC
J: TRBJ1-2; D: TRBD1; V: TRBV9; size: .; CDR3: CASSPRRDRGFGYTF; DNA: TGTGCCAGCAGCCCCCGCCGGGACAGGGGATTCGGCTACACCTTC
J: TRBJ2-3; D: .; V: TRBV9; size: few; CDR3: CASSVMDSRTDTQYF; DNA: TGTGCCAGCAGCGTAATGGACAGTCGCACAGATACGCAGTATTTT
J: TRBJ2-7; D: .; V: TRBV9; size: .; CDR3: CASSPRGTGFYEQYF; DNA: TGTGCCAGCAGCCCTAGAGGTACAGGATTCTACGAGCAGTACTTC
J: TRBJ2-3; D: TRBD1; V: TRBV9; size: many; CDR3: CASSVGTGSSTDTQYF; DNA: TGTGCCAGCAGCGTTGGGACAGGATCTAGCACAGATACGCAGTATTTT
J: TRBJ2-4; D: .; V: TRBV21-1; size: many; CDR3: CASSKHTFKAKNIQYF; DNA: TGTGCCAGCAGCAAACACACATTTAAAGCCAAAAACATTCAGTACTTC
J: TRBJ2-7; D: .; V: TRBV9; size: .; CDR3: CASSPLSIGEQYF; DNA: TGTGCCAGCAGCCCTTTATCAATTGGGGAGCAGTACTTC
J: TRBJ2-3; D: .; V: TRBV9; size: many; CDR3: CASSSEYRDTQYF; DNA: TGTGCCAGCAGCTCGGAATACCGGGATACGCAGTATTTT
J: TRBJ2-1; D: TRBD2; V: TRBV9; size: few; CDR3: CASSYSGGPYNEQFF; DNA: TGTGCCAGCAGCTATAGCGGGGGGCCTTACAATGAGCAGTTCTTC
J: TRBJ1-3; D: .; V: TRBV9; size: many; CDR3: CASSKGGSGNTIYF; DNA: TGTGCCAGCAGCAAGGGGGGATCTGGAAACACCATATATTTT
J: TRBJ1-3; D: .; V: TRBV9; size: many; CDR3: CASSVDTSGNTIYF; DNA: TGTGCCAGCAGCGTAGACACCTCTGGAAACACCATATATTTT
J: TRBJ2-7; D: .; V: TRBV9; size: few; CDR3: CASSVGDLGGYEQYF; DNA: TGTGCCAGCAGCGTAGGGGACCTCGGCGGCTACGAGCAGTACTTC
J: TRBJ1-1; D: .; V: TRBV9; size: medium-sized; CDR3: CASSVDTKMNTEAFF; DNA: TGTGCCAGCAGCGTAGATACGAAGATGAACACTGAAGCTTTCTTT
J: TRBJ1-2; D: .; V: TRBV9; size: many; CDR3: CASSPGGRPSSYGYTF; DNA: TGTGCCAGCAGCCCCGGCGGGAGGCCAAGTAGCTATGGCTACACCTTC
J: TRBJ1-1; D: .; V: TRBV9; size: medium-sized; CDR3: CASSVSGSNTEAFF; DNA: TGTGCCAGCAGCGTAAGTGGGTCGAACACTGAAGCTTTCTTT
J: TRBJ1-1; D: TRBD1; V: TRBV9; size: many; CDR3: CASSVEGQGAFPDTEAFF; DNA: TGTGCCAGCAGCGTAGAGGGACAGGGTGCTTTCCCGGACACTGAAGCTTTCTTT
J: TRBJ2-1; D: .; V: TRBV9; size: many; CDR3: CASSFRDGRGDEQFF; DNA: TGTGCCAGCAGCTTTCGGGACGGACGGGGCGATGAGCAGTTCTTC
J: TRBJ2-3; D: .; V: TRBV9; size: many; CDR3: CASSPGGGNTDTQYF; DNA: TGTGCCAGCAGCCCCGGTGGAGGTAACACAGATACGCAGTATTTT
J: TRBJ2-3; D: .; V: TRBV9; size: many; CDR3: CASSVAPSPAEDTQYF; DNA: TGTGCCAGCAGCGTAGCCCCCAGCCCCGCCGAAGATACGCAGTATTTT
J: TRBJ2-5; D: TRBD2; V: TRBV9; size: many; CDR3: CASSWAGGKETQYF; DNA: TGTGCCAGCAGTTGGGCGGGGGGTAAAGAGACCCAGTACTTC
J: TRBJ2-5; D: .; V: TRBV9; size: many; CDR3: CASSVGGGRPAF; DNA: TGTGCCAGCAGCGTAGGAGGAGGACGGCCGGCCTTC
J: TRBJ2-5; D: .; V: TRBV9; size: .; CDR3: CASSVAPGPTLNQETQYF; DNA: TGTGCCAGCAGCGTAGCTCCGGGACCCACGCTGAACCAAGAGACCCAGTACTTC
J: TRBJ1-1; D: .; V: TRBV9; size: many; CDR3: CASSRAGMNTEAFF; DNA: TGTGCCAGCAGCCGAGCAGGGATGAACACTGAAGCTTTCTTT
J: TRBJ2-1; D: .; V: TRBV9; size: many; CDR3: CASSGVGGRYNEQFF; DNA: TGTGCCAGCAGCGGTGTGGGGGGCCGGTACAATGAGCAGTTCTTC
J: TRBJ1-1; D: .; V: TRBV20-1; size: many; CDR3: CSGFGGQMNTEAFF; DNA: TGCAGTGGATTTGGGGGCCAGATGAACACTGAAGCTTTCTTT
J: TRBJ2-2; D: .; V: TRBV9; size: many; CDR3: CASSSGSENTGELFF; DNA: TGTGCCAGCAGCTCCGGGTCTGAGAACACCGGGGAGCTGTTTTTT
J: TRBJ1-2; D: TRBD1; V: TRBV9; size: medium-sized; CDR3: CASSAGTGGDYGYTF; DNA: TGTGCCAGCAGCGCAGGGACAGGGGGGGACTATGGCTACACCTTC
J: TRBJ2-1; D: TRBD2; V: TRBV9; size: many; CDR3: CASSPLRGGDNEQFF; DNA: TGTGCCAGCAGCCCACTGCGGGGGGGGGACAATGAGCAGTTCTTC
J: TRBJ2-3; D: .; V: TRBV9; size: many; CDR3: CASSDGHTTDTQYF; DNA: TGTGCCAGCAGCGATGGACACACCACAGATACGCAGTATTTT
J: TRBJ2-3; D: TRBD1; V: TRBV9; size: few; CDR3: CASSIRQGNTDTQYF; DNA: TGTGCCAGCAGCATCCGACAGGGAAACACAGATACGCAGTATTTT
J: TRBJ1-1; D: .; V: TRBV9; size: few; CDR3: CASSLRQSNTEAFF; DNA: TGTGCCAGCAGCCTCAGACAGTCGAACACTGAAGCTTTCTTT
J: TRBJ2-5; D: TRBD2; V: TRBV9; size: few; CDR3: CASSLGERGAFPQETQYF; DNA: TGTGCCAGCAGCCTTGGAGAGCGGGGGGCCTTCCCACAAGAGACCCAGTACTTC
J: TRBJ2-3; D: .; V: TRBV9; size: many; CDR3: CASSVSSADTQYF; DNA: TGTGCCAGCAGCGTAAGTAGTGCAGATACGCAGTATTTT
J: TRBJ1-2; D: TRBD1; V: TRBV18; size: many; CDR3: CASSSRDRDGYTF; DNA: TGTGCCAGCTCATCACGGGACAGGGATGGCTACACCTTC
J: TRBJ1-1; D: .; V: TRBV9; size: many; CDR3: CASSSRQGTGTEAFF; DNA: TGTGCCAGCAGCTCACGCCAAGGGACTGGGACTGAAGCTTTCTTT
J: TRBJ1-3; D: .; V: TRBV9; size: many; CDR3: CASRRTDKTVGDTIYF; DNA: TGTGCCAGCAGACGGACAGATAAGACAGTGGGTGACACCATATATTTT
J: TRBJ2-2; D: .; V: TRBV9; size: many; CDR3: CASSVYPNTGELFF; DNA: TGTGCCAGCAGCGTCTACCCGAACACCGGGGAGCTGTTTTTT
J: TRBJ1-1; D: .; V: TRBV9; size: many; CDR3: CASSVQGRDTEAFF; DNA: TGTGCCAGCAGCGTCCAGGGGCGGGACACTGAAGCTTTCTTT
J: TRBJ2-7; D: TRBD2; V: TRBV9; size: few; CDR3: CASSEAAVAGDLYEQYF; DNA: TGTGCCAGCAGCGAGGCAGCGGTGGCGGGGGATCTCTACGAGCAGTACTTC
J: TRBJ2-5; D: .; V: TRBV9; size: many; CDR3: CASSREETQYF; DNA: TGTGCCAGCAGCAGGGAAGAGACCCAGTACTTC
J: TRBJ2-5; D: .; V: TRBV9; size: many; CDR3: CASTAGGQETQYF; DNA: TGTGCCAGCACGGCAGGCGGGCAAGAGACCCAGTACTTC
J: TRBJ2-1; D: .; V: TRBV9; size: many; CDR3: CASSVGGQPGNEQFF; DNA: TGTGCCAGCAGCGTAGGGGGTCAACCTGGCAATGAGCAGTTCTTC
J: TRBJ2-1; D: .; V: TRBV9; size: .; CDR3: CASSETGDSYNEQFF; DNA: TGTGCCAGCAGCGAAACAGGTGACTCCTACAATGAGCAGTTCTTC